Listed here are 27 T cell receptor beta chains from one sample, sequenced in a study of blood T cell repertoires in COVID-19 (dated by TCRdb to 2018 to 2021). Library method: the immunoSEQ multiplex PCR assay. TCRdb mirrors the immuneACCESS table, restricted to in-frame sequences. Some clones are absent from its copies; in checked studies, under half trace to an unresolved V gene, and the reason for the others is unknown. Across this sample there are around 94,000 clones, with around 81% seen only once. The top ten hold roughly 6.3% of the sample. The specimen sequenced was peripheral blood. These receptors came from a man aged 55 to 70 with acute or convalescent COVID-19.

The chain carries TRBV18 and TRBJ2-1, with 8 positions matching TRBD2. Per the germline V gene, CDR1 is KGHSH and CDR2 is LQKENI. The trim removed 3 bases at V and 5 bases at J, leaving 18 bases unmatched. The CDR3 consists of 19 residues. In nucleotides, the CDR3 is TGTGCCAGCTCACCTCGGGAAGGGAGCGGGGGTACACCTAACAATGAGCAGTTCTTC. Translation: CASSPREGSGGTPNNEQFF.

This clone was recorded a few times. CDR3 amino acids: CATSPSRGNNNEQFF. The CDR3 DNA reads TGTGCCACCAGTCCGTCGCGGGGGAATAACAATGAGCAGTTCTTC. The chain recombines TRBV24-1 with TRBJ2-1; 7 bases map to TRBD2. The V gene's germline CDR1 is KGHDR and CDR2 SFDVKD. The length of the CDR3 is 15 residues. V lost 6 bases, J lost 5 bases, and 9 bases stayed unmatched.

The chain carries TRBV5-8 and TRBJ1-2; D not resolved. CDR1 is SGHTS, CDR2 YDEGEE, per germline. Trimming left V 5 bases short and J 8 bases short, with 4 bases between. The CDR3 loop spans 9 amino acids. The CDR3 nucleotides are TGTGCCAGCAGTCAAGGCTACACCTTC. It encodes CASSQGYTF.

The rearrangement joins TRBV6-5 to TRBJ1-5; no clear D gene. V lost 0 bases and J lost 5, with 11 bases in between. Per germline, CDR1 MNHEY and CDR2 SVGAGI. This CDR3 region has 15 residues. This chain's CDR3 is CASSYSISDYQPQHF. The CDR3 coding sequence is TGTGCCAGCAGTTACTCGATAAGTGACTATCAGCCCCAGCATTTT.

The chain carries TRBV7-2 and TRBJ1-3, with 11 bases fitting TRBD1. This CDR3 has 12 amino acids. Germline lookup yields CDR1 SGHTA and CDR2 FQGNSA. V was pared by 7 bases and J by 15 bases, with 8 bases of the junction left unmatched. CDR3 in amino acids: CASTVGQGVEYF. Written as DNA, the CDR3 is TGTGCCAGCACCGTGGGACAGGGGGTAGAATATTTT.

V gene TRBV9 combines with J gene TRBJ1-6; a possible D gene is TRBD1 (5 bases). Germline loops: CDR1 SGDLS, CDR2 YYNGEE. Trimming shortened V by 0 bases and J by 7 bases, and 11 bases separated the two germline ends. This CDR3 is 15 amino acids long. The CDR3 here is CASSVGQMGNSPLHF. The DNA of the CDR3 is TGTGCCAGCAGCGTAGGACAGATGGGGAATTCACCCCTCCACTTT.

The rearrangement joins TRBV18 to TRBJ2-7; 7 nucleotides agree with TRBD1. The CDR3 is 15 amino acids. The trim removed 1 base at V and 2 bases at J, leaving 5 bases unmatched. The germline CDR1 and CDR2 sequences are KGHSH and LQKENI. DNA for the CDR3: TGTGCCAGCTCACCACGAGACAGGGCGACCTACGAGCAGTACTTC. Translated, it gives CASSPRDRATYEQYF.

This clone was counted a single time. This rearrangement joins TRBV9 to TRBJ2-1, with D maybe TRBD2 (5 bases). V was trimmed by 0 bases and J by 0 bases, leaving 13 bases between them. Looked up from germline, CDR1 is SGDLS and CDR2 is YYNGEE. CDR3 length: 17 amino acids. For the CDR3, the DNA is TGTGCCAGCAGCGTAGCTTACGGGGAGCCCTCCTACAATGAGCAGTTCTTC. This codes for CASSVAYGEPSYNEQFF.

This clone was seen a handful of times. The rearrangement uses TRBV11-2 and TRBJ1-1, with D possibly TRBD1 on 5 matching bases. CDR1 SGHAT and CDR2 FQNNGV come from the germline V gene. The CDR3 contains 13 residues. The V end lost 6 bases, the J end lost 10 bases, and 18 bases lay between the germline ends. The CDR3 bases are TGTGCCAGCAGTGCTGACTTCCAGGGCGGAGCTTTCTTT. Its translation is CASSADFQGGAFF.

The J gene is TRBJ1-4, the V gene TRBV3-1 (or the pseudogene TRBV3-2); no clear D gene. V was cut by 0 bases and J by 3 bases, with 8 bases left in between. CDR1 and CDR2 from the germline V gene are LGHDT and YNNKEL (reference sequence). This CDR3 comprises 15 residues. CDR3 sequence: CASSQDGGSNEKLFF. The CDR3 DNA follows: TGTGCCAGCAGCCAAGATGGAGGATCTAATGAAAAACTGTTTTTT.

As to this clone: The same CDR3 can be traced to other DNA sequences in this sample. This rearrangement joins TRBV4-3 to TRBJ1-2; a weak D match, TRBD1 (5 bases). There are 15 residues in the CDR3. V shed 0 bases and J shed 4 bases, with 12 bases lying between them. Per germline, CDR1 LGHNA and CDR2 YSLEER. The CDR3 nucleotides read TGCGCCAGCAGCCAAGATTTGGGGGGGGGCTATGGCTACACCTTC. Translation: CASSQDLGGGYGYTF.

V is TRBV6-2 or TRBV6-3 and J is TRBJ1-2, with a tentative D call TRBD1 (6 bases). This CDR3 comprises 14 residues. Looked up from germline, CDR1 is MNHEY and CDR2 is SVGEGT. With 0 bases removed from V and 4 bases from J, the gap between germline ends came to 9 bases. The CDR3: CASSYSETGYGYTF. The CDR3 DNA sequence: TGTGCCAGCAGTTACTCGGAGACAGGCTATGGCTACACCTTC.

About this clone itself: The junction differs from germline at one of its ends, possibly a read error. The CDR3 here is CASSYDRGNEQYF. CDR3 bases: TGTGCTAGCAGCTACGACAGGGGCAACGAGCAGTACTTC. The V call is TRBV7-7, the J call TRBJ2-7, with 8 bases fitting TRBD1. The germline V gene encodes CDR1 SSHAT and CDR2 FNYEAQ (reference sequence). The CDR3 covers 13 residues.

The chain carries TRBV24-1 and TRBJ1-4; 7 bases are shared with TRBD1. Germline V gives CDR1 KGHDR, CDR2 SFDVKD. J gave up 4 bases and V 9 bases, and 13 bases lay outside the gene matches. This CDR3 has 16 amino acids. As DNA, the CDR3 is TGTGCCACCTGTAGCCCCGACAGGGCCGGTAATGAAAAACTGTTTTTT. This gives the protein CATCSPDRAGNEKLFF.

This clone was observed a single time. The chain combines TRBV7-2 with TRBJ2-5; possibly TRBD2 for D (5 bases). With 1 base removed from V and 7 bases from J, the gap between germline ends came to 13 bases. CDR1 SGHTA and CDR2 FQGNSA come from the germline V gene. This CDR3 is 14 amino acids long. CDR3 nucleotide sequence: TGTGCCAGCAGCTTAGAGGCGGGCCCGGGGACCCAGTACTTC. Amino acid sequence: CASSLEAGPGTQYF.

The chain carries TRBV5-1 and TRBJ2-2, with D perhaps TRBD1 (5 bases). The CDR3 contains 16 residues. Germline CDR1 and CDR2: SGHRS and YFSETQ. V was trimmed by 4 bases and J by 5 bases, leaving 18 bases between them. The CDR3 spells CASSRISDSLTGELFF. The DNA of the CDR3 is TGCGCCAGCAGCCGAATCTCCGACAGTCTAACCGGGGAGCTGTTTTTT.

This sequence joins TRBV29-1 and TRBJ2-7; D is possibly TRBD2 (6 bases). The CDR3 loop spans 13 amino acids. Per germline, CDR1 SQVTM and CDR2 ANQGSEA. The V end was cut by 7 bases, the J end by 0 bases, with 13 bases between. The CDR3, as DNA: TGCAGCGCGGCCGGGACTGACTCCTACGAGCAGTACTTC. Its protein is CSAAGTDSYEQYF.

The chain recombines TRBV19 with TRBJ2-1; 11 bases line up with TRBD2. Trimming took 1 base from V and 7 from J; bases not matched to a gene: 3. The germline CDR1 and CDR2 sequences are LNHDA and SQIVND (reference sequence). The CDR3 consists of 15 residues. CDR3 sequence reads: CASSIGIAGGNEQFF. The CDR3 region has the DNA TGTGCCAGTAGTATAGGTATAGCGGGGGGGAATGAGCAGTTCTTC.

The gene calls are TRBV9 and TRBJ2-2; no definite D call. Looked up from germline, CDR1 is SGDLS and CDR2 is YYNGEE. This CDR3 has 12 amino acids. Deletions cut 2 bases from V and 6 bases from J, with 5 bases between. CDR3 sequence reads: CASSVSAGELFF. CDR3 bases: TGTGCCAGCAGCGTTTCAGCCGGGGAGCTGTTTTTT.

V and J are TRBV5-6 and TRBJ2-3, with TRBD2 identical over 7 bases. The CDR3 has 15 residues. Germline CDR1 is SGHDT and CDR2 is YYEEEE. The V segment lost 3 bases and the J segment 3 bases; nucleotides outside the gene matches: 7. The CDR3 region has the DNA TGTGCCAGCAGCTCCGCAGGGAGGGCGACAGATACGCAGTATTTT. Protein product: CASSSAGRATDTQYF. The full variable domain, rest sourced from reference TRBV5-6 and TRBJ2-3, is DAGVTQSPTHLIKTRGQQVTLRCSPKSGHDTVSWYQQALGQGPQFIFQYYEEEERQRGNFPDRFSGHQFPNYSSELNVNALLLGDSALYLCASSSAGRATDTQYFGPGTRLTVL.

About this clone itself: The sample holds other DNA sequences that translate to the same CDR3. The CDR3 protein is CASSLDGQGTEAFF. Written as DNA, the CDR3 is TGCGCCAGCAGCTTGGATGGACAGGGGACTGAAGCTTTCTTT. The chain combines TRBV5-1 with TRBJ1-1; 9 bases fit TRBD1. J was trimmed by 5 bases and V by 0 bases; bases with no gene match: 2. Germline V gene lookup returns CDR1 SGHRS and CDR2 YFSETQ. This CDR3 comprises 14 residues. Complete variable domain (other parts from reference TRBV5-1 and TRBJ1-1): KAGVTQTPRYLIKTRGQQVTLSCSPISGHRSVSWYQQTPGQGLQFLFEYFSETQRNKGNFPGRFSGRQFSNSRSEMNVSTLELGDSALYLCASSLDGQGTEAFFGQGTRLTVV.

This clone was observed a few times. The chain carries TRBV15 and TRBJ2-7; D gene unclear. CDR3 length equals 15 residues. Germline V CDR1 and CDR2: LNHNV, YYDKDF (reference sequence). Trimming shortened V by 0 bases and J by 0 bases, and 9 bases separated the two germline ends. The CDR3 coding sequence is TGTGCCACCAGCAGAGATCGGGTGAGCTCCTACGAGCAGTACTTC. It encodes CATSRDRVSSYEQYF.

The genes are TRBV18 and TRBJ1-2; D remains ambiguous. Trimming removed 2 bases from V and 0 bases from J, with 7 bases in between. Per the germline V gene, CDR1 is KGHSH and CDR2 is LQKENI. This CDR3 spans 14 amino acids. The CDR3 coding sequence is TGTGCCAGCTCACCATCCCAGACTAACTATGGCTACACCTTC. This sequence encodes CASSPSQTNYGYTF.

This clone appeared a single time. The V call is TRBV6-5, the J call TRBJ1-6; D unclear. Germline values: CDR1 MNHEY, CDR2 SVGAGI. The CDR3 is 13 amino acids. The V end was cut by 0 bases, the J end by 9 bases, with 6 bases between. The CDR3 DNA reads TGTGCCAGCAGTTACTCGAACAGTTCACCCCTCCACTTT. Encoded protein: CASSYSNSSPLHF.

This clone has just a few counts. The V and J genes are TRBV4-2 and TRBJ2-7; D perhaps matches TRBD2 (5 bases). V gave up 1 base and J gave up 0 bases, with 13 bases separating them. There are 16 residues in the CDR3. Germline-derived CDR1 and CDR2 are LGHNA and YNFKEQ. CDR3 region: CASSQAAQRSSYEQYF. The CDR3 coding sequence is TGTGCCAGCAGCCAAGCGGCTCAGCGGAGCTCCTACGAGCAGTACTTC.

The chain is built from TRBV27 and TRBJ1-2; 7 bases fit TRBD1. Germline V lookup: CDR1 MNHEY, CDR2 SMNVEV (reference sequence). The V segment lost 6 bases and the J segment 6 bases; nucleotides outside the gene matches: 13. This CDR3 is 15 amino acids long. This chain's CDR3 is CASRNKPTGSHGYTF. CDR3 nucleotide sequence: TGTGCCAGCAGGAATAAACCGACAGGGTCCCATGGCTACACCTTC.

V and J are TRBV19 and TRBJ1-5, with 8 nucleotides matching TRBD1. The CDR3 is made up of 15 amino acids. Per the germline V gene, CDR1 is LNHDA and CDR2 is SQIVND (reference sequence). J was trimmed by 1 base and V by 7 bases; bases with no gene match: 6. CDR3 coding DNA: TGTGCCAGTATCCCAGGGGGCGGAAGCAATCAGCCCCAGCATTTT. It specifies CASIPGGGSNQPQHF.